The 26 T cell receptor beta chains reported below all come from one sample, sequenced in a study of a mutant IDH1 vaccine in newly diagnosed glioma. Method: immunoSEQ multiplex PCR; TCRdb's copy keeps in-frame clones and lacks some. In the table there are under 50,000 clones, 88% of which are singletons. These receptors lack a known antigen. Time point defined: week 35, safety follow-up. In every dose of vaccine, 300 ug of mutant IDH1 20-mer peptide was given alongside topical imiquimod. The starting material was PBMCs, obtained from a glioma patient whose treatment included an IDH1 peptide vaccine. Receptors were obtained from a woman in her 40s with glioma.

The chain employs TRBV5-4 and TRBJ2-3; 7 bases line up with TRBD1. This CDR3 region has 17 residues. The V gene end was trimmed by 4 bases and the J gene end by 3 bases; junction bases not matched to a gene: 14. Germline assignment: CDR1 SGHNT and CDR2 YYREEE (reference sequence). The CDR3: CASSKPRPTGSTDTQYF. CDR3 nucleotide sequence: TGTGCCAGCAGCAAACCGCGGCCGACAGGGAGTACAGATACGCAGTATTTT.

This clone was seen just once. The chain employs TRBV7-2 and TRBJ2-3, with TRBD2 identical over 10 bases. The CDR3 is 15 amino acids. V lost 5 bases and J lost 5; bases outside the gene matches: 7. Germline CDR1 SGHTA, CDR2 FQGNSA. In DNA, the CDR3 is TGTGCCAGCAGCCTCAGCGGGAGGGGGGTAGATACGCAGTATTTT. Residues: CASSLSGRGVDTQYF.

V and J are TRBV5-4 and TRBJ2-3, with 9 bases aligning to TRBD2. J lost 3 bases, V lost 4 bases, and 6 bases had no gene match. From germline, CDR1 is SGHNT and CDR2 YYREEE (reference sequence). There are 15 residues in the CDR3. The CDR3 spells CASSLSGGTTDTQYF. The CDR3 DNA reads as TGTGCCAGCAGCCTGAGCGGGGGGACTACAGATACGCAGTATTTT.

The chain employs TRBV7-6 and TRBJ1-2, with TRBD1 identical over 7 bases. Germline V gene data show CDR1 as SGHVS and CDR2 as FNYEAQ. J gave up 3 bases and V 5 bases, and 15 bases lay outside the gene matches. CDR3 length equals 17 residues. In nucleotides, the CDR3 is TGTGCCAGCAGCCCCTTGCCAGGGGGGCCTTTGGACTATGGCTACACCTTC. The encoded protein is CASSPLPGGPLDYGYTF.

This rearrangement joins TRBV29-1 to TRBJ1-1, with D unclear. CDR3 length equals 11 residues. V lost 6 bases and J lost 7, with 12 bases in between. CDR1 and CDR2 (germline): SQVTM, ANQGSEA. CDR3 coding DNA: TGCAGCGTAACATACTTTAATGAAGCTTTCTTT. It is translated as CSVTYFNEAFF.

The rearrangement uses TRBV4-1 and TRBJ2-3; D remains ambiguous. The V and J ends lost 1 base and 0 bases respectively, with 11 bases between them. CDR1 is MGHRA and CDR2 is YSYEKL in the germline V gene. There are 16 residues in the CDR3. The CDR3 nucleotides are TGCGCCAGCAGCCAAGCGGCGACGCCGAGCACAGATACGCAGTATTTT. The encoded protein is CASSQAATPSTDTQYF.

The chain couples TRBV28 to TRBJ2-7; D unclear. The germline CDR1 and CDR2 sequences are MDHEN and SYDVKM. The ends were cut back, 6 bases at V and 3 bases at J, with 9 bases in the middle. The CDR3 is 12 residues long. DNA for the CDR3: TGTGCCAGCAGCTCACACGTCTACGAGCAGTACTTC. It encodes CASSSHVYEQYF.

The CDR3 is CASSTQPDQPQHF. The CDR3 nucleotides read TGCGCCAGCAGCACCCAGCCGGATCAGCCCCAGCATTTT. The chain carries TRBV4-1 and TRBJ1-5, with D uncertain. CDR3 size: 13 residues. Trimming pared 5 bases from V and 5 bases from J, leaving 10 bases between. Germline V CDR1 and CDR2: MGHRA, YSYEKL.

CDR3 protein: CASSESLLDYNSPLHF. Written as DNA, the CDR3 is TGTGCCAGCAGTGAATCTTTATTGGACTATAATTCACCCCTCCACTTT. This sequence joins TRBV25-1 and TRBJ1-6; D remains ambiguous. Germline V gene data show CDR1 as MGHDK and CDR2 as SYGVNS. This CDR3 is 16 amino acids long. Between the trimmed V and J ends, which lost 1 base and 3 bases, there was a span of 10 bases.

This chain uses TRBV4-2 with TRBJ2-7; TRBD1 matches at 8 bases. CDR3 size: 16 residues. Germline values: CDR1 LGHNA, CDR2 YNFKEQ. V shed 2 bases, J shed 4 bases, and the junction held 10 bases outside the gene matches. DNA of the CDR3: TGTGCCAGCAGCCAAACTCCGGACAGGGTAGGGTACGAGCAGTACTTC. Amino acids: CASSQTPDRVGYEQYF.

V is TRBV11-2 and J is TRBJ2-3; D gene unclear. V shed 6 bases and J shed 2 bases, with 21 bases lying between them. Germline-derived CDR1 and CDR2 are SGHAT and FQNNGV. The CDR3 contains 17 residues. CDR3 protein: CASSDRSTKTTTDTQYF. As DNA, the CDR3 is TGTGCCAGCAGTGACCGTTCGACAAAAACTACCACAGATACGCAGTATTTT.

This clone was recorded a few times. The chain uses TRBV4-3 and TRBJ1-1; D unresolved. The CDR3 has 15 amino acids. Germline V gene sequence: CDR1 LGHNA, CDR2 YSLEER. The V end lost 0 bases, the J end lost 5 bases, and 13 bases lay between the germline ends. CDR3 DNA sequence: TGCGCCAGCAGCCAAGATTCCGCCTTAAGAACTGAAGCTTTCTTT. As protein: CASSQDSALRTEAFF.

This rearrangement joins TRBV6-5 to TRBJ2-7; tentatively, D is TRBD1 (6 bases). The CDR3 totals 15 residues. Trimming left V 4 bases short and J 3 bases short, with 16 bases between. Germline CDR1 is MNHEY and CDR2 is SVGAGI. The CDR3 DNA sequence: TGTGCCAGCAGTTTCACCGGGACAAAAGTCTACGAGCAGTACTTC. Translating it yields CASSFTGTKVYEQYF.

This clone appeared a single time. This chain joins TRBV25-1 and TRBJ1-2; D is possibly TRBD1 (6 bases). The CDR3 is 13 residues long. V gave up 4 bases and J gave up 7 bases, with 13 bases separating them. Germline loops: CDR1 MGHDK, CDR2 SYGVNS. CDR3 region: CASSATGTSGYTF. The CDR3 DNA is TGTGCCAGCAGTGCTACAGGGACCTCTGGCTACACCTTC.

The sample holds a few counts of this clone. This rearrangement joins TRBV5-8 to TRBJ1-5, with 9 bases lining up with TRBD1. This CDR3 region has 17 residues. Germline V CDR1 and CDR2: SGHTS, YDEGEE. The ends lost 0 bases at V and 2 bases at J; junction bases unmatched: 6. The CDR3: CASSLGTGEGGNQPQHF. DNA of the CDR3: TGTGCCAGCAGCTTGGGGACAGGGGAAGGCGGCAATCAGCCCCAGCATTTT. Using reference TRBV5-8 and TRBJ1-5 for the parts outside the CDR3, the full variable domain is EAGVTQSPTHLIKTRGQQATLRCSPISGHTSVYWYQQALGLGLQFLLWYDEGEERNRGNFPPRFSGRQFPNYSSELNVNALELEDSALYLCASSLGTGEGGNQPQHFGDGTRLSIL.

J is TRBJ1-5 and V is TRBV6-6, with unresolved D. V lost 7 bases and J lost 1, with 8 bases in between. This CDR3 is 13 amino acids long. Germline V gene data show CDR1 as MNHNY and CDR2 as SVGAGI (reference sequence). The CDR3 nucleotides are TGTGCCAGCACCCCCTCGAGCAATCAGCCCCAGCATTTT. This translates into CASTPSSNQPQHF.

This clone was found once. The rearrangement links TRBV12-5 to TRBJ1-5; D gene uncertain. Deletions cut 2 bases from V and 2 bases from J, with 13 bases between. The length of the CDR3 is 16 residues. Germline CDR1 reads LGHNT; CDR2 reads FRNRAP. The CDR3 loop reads CASGLPGVTGNQPQHF. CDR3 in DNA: TGTGCTAGTGGTTTGCCCGGAGTAACAGGCAATCAGCCCCAGCATTTT.

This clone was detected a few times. The CDR3, as DNA: TGTGCCAGCAGTGAAGCCTACGGACAGACTGAAGCTTTCTTT. Amino acid sequence: CASSEAYGQTEAFF. The J gene is TRBJ1-1, the V gene TRBV6-1, with D possibly matching TRBD1 (6 bases). Trimming removed 0 bases at V and 5 bases at J, with 10 bases between. Germline CDR1 and CDR2: MNHNS and SASEGT. This CDR3 has 14 residues.

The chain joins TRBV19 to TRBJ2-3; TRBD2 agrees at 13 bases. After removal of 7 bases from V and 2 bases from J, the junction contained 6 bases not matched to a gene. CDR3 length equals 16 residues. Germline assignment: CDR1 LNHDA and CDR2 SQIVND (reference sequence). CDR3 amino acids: CASKPLAGGFTDTQYF. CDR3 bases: TGTGCCAGTAAACCACTAGCGGGAGGGTTCACAGATACGCAGTATTTT.

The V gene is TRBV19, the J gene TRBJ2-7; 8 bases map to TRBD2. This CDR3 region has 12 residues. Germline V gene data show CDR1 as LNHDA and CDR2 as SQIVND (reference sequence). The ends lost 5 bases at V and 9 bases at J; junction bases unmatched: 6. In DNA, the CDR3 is TGTGCCAGTAGTTCCCAGCGGGAGCGGCAGTACTTC. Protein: CASSSQRERQYF.

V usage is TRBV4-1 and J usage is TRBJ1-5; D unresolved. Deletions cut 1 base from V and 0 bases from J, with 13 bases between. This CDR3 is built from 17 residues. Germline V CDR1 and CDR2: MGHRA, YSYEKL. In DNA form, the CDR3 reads TGCGCCAGCAGCCAAGGGACCATAAGGTATAGCAATCAGCCCCAGCATTTT. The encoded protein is CASSQGTIRYSNQPQHF.

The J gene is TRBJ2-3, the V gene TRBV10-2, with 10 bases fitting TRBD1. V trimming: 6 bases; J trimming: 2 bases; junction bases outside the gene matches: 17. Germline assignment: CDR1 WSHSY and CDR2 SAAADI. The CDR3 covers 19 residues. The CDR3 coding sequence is TGCGCCAGCAGCGGACAGGGGGAAGGGGCCTCGCATATCACAGATACGCAGTATTTT. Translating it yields CASSGQGEGASHITDTQYF.

CDR3 sequence reads: CASSLVEVSQETQYF. In nucleotides, the CDR3 is TGTGCCAGCAGTTTGGTTGAGGTTTCCCAAGAGACCCAGTACTTC. This chain connects TRBV28 to TRBJ2-5; no clear D gene. The germline gives CDR1 MDHEN, CDR2 SYDVKM. V was pared by 3 bases and J by 1 base, with 12 bases between. CDR3 size: 15 residues. The full variable domain, with the rest looked up from reference TRBV28 and TRBJ2-5, is DVKVTQSSRYLVKRTGEKVFLECVQDMDHENMFWYRQDPGLGLRLIYFSYDVKMKEKGDIPEGYSVSREKKERFSLILESASTNQTSMYLCASSLVEVSQETQYFGPGTRLLVL.

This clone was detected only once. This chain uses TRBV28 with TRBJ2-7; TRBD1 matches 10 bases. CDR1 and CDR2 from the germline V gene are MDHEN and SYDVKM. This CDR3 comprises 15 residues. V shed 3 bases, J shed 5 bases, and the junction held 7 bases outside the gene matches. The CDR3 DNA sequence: TGTGCCAGCAGTTTCCGGGACAGGGGCGTCGACGAGCAGTACTTC. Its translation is CASSFRDRGVDEQYF.

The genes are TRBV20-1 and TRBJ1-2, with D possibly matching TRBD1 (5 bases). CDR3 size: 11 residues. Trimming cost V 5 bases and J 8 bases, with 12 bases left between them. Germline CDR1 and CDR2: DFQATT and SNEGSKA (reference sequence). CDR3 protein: CSAHPSGGYTF. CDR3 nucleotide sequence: TGCAGTGCTCACCCATCAGGGGGCTACACCTTC.

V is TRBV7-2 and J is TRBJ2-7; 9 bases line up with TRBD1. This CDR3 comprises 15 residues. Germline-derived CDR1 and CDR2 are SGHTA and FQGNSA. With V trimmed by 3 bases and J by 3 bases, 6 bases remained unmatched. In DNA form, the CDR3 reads TGTGCCAGCAGCTTCCCGGGACAGGGTGACTACGAGCAGTACTTC. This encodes CASSFPGQGDYEQYF. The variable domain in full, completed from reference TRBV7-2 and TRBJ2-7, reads GAGVSQSPSNKVTEKGKDVELRCDPISGHTALYWYRQSLGQGLEFLIYFQGNSAPDKSGLPSDRFSAERTGGSVSTLTIQRTQQEDSAVYLCASSFPGQGDYEQYFGPGTRLTVT.